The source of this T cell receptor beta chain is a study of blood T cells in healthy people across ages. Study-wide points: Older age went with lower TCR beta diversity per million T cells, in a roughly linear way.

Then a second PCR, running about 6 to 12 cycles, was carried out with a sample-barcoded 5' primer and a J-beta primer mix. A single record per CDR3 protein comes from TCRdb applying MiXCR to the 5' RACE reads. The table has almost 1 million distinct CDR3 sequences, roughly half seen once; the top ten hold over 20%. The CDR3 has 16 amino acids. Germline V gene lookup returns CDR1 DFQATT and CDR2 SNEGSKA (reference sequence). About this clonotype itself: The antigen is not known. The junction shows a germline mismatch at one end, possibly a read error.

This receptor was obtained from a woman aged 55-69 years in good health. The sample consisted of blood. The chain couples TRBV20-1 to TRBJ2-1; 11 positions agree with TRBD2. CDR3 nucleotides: TGCAGTGATAGAGACTTAGCGGGAGGGACCTACAATGAGCAGTTCTTC. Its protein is CSDRDLAGGTYNEQFF.